This T cell receptor (beta chain) was identified in a study of CD8+CD57+ T cells in acquired aplastic anemia. Study-level information: An average of around 3.5 ug of DNA was obtained from sorted CD4+ and CD8+ cells.

Only patients with CD8+CD57+ cell expansion on flow cytometry were chosen for sequencing. This CDR3 is 16 amino acids long. CDR1 and CDR2 from the germline V gene are LNHNV and YYDKDF (reference sequence). Between the trimmed V and J ends, which lost 0 bases and 2 bases, there was a span of 12 bases. CDR3 and TCR beta VDJ profiling relied on a genomic DNA template. TCRdb analysed the reads with MiXCR anew, one entry per CDR3 protein. The table lists hundreds of thousands of distinct CDR3 sequences, less than 35% of them singletons. Sequencing used sorted CD4+, CD8+, or CD8+CD57+ T cells (not recorded which) from PBMCs. The V gene is TRBV15, the J gene TRBJ2-3, with a weak D call TRBD2 (5 bases). The TCR originated in a human donor with aplastic anemia. The CDR3: CATSRDSGGNTDTQYF. The CDR3 nucleotides are TGTGCCACCAGCAGAGACAGCGGAGGAAACACAGATACGCAGTATTTT.